At least ten counts were recorded for the clone carrying this T cell receptor (beta chain). Its antigen is not known. This entry belongs to a study of T cells after yellow fever vaccination. 5'RACE template switching added a universal primer site and UMIs to TCR cDNA. In TCRdb, the 5' RACE reads were re-called with MiXCR into one record per CDR3 protein. This sample has 300,000 or so distinct CDR3 sequences, with roughly 4% found just once. Overall study results and limits: Researchers report a weaker secondary response that nonetheless peaked faster, day 5 versus 15. After the booster, about 95% of CD4 and about nine tenths of CD8 primary-response clones were re-detected.

CDR1 and CDR2 (germline): MDHEN, SYDVKM. V was cut by 3 bases and J by 3 bases, with 8 bases left in between. The CDR3 totals 13 residues. The clonotype was recovered from a man younger than 30 who received the YFV17D yellow fever vaccine. V is TRBV28 and J is TRBJ1-1; D remains ambiguous. The source material was PBMCs, sampled 5 days after the yellow fever booster vaccination. The CDR3 coding sequence is TGTGCCAGCAGTTTCAAGGGTCACACTGAAGCTTTCTTT. Its protein is CASSFKGHTEAFF. Based on the CDR3 plus reference TRBV28 and TRBJ1-1, the full variable domain is DVKVTQSSRYLVKRTGEKVFLECVQDMDHENMFWYRQDPGLGLRLIYFSYDVKMKEKGDIPEGYSVSREKKERFSLILESASTNQTSMYLCASSFKGHTEAFFGQGTRLTVV.